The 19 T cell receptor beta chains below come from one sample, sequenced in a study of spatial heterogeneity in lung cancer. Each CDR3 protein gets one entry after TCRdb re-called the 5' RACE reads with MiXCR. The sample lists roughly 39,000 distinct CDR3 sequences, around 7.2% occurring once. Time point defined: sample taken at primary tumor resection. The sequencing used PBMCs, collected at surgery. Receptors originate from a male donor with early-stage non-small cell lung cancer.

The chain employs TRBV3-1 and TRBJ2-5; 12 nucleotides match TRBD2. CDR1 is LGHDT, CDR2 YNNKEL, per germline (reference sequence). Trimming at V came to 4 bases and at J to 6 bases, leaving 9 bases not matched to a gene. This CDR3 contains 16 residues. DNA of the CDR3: TGTGCCAGCAGCCTCCCGACTAGCGGGAGTGGGAAGACCCAGTACTTC. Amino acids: CASSLPTSGSGKTQYF.

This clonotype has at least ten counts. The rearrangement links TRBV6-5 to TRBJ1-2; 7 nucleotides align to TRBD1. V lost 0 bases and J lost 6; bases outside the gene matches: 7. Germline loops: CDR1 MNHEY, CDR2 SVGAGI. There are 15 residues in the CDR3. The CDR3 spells CASSYSTTGKDGYTF. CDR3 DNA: TGTGCCAGCAGTTACTCAACGACAGGGAAGGATGGCTACACCTTC.

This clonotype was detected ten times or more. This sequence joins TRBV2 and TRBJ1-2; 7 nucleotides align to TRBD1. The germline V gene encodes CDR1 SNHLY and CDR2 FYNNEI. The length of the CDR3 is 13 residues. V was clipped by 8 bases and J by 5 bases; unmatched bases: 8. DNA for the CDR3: TGTGCCAGCCGATGGGGGACAGAATATGGCTACACCTTC. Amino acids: CASRWGTEYGYTF. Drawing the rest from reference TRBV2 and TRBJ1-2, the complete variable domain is EPEVTQTPSHQVTQMGQEVILRCVPISNHLYFYWYRQILGQKVEFLVSFYNNEISEKSEIFDDQFSVERPDGSNFTLKIRSTKLEDSAMYFCASRWGTEYGYTFGSGTRLTVV.

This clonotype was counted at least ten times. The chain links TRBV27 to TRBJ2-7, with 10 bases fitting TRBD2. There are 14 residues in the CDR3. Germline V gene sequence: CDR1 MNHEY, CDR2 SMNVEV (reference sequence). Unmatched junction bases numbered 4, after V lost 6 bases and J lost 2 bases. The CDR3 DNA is TGTGCCAGCAGCTCCGGGACTAGCGCCTACGAGCAGTACTTC. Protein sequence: CASSSGTSAYEQYF.

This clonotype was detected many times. The CDR3 DNA sequence: TGCAGCGTTGCGGGGACTCACCCTGTGACCCAGTACTTC. It yields the protein CSVAGTHPVTQYF. This chain joins TRBV29-1 and TRBJ2-5, with a weak D call TRBD2 (6 bases). V was clipped by 4 bases and J by 7 bases, with 16 bases between them. Germline values: CDR1 SQVTM, CDR2 ANQGSEA. The CDR3 has 13 amino acids.

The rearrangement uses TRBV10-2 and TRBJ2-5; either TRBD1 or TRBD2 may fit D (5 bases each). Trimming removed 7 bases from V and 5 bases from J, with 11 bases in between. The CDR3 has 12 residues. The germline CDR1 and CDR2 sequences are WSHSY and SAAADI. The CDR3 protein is CASTGTDETQYF. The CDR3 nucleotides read TGCGCCAGCACCGGGACCGATGAGACCCAGTACTTC.

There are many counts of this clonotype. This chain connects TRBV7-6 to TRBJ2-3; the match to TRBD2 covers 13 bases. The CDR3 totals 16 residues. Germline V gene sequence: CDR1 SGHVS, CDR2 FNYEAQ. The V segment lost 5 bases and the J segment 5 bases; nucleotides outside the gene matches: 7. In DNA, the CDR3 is TGTGCCAGCAGCGTCGGACTAGCGGGAGTTATAGATACGCAGTATTTT. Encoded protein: CASSVGLAGVIDTQYF.

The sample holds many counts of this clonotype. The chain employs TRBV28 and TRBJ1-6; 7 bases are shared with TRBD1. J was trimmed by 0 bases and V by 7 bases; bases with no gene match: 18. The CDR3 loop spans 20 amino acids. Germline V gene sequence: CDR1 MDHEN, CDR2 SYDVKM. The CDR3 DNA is TGTGCCAGCACCCAGGCGCGACAGGGTTTTTCTAGCTCCTATAATTCACCCCTCCACTTT. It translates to CASTQARQGFSSSYNSPLHF. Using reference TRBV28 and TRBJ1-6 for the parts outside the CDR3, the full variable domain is DVKVTQSSRYLVKRTGEKVFLECVQDMDHENMFWYRQDPGLGLRLIYFSYDVKMKEKGDIPEGYSVSREKKERFSLILESASTNQTSMYLCASTQARQGFSSSYNSPLHFGNGTRLTVT.

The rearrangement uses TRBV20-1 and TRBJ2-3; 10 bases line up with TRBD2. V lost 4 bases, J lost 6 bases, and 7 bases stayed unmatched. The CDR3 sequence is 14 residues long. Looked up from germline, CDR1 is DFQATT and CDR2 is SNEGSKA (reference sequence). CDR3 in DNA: TGCAGTGCTAACCCTAGCGGGAGTCTGGATACGCAGTATTTT. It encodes CSANPSGSLDTQYF.

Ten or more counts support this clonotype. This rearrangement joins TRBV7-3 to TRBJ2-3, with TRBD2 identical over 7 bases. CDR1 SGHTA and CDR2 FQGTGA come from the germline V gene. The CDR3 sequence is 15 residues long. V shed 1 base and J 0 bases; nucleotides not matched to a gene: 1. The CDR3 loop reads CASSLSGGSTDTQYF. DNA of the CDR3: TGTGCCAGCAGCTTAAGCGGGGGAAGCACAGATACGCAGTATTTT.

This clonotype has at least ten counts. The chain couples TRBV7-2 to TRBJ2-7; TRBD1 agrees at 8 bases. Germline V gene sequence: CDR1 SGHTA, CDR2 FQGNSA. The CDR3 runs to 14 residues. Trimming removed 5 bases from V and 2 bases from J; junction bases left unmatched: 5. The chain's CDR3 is CASSQGTGAYEQYF. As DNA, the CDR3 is TGTGCCAGCAGCCAAGGGACAGGAGCCTACGAGCAGTACTTC. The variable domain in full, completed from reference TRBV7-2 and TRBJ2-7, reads GAGVSQSPSNKVTEKGKDVELRCDPISGHTALYWYRQSLGQGLEFLIYFQGNSAPDKSGLPSDRFSAERTGGSVSTLTIQRTQQEDSAVYLCASSQGTGAYEQYFGPGTRLTVT.

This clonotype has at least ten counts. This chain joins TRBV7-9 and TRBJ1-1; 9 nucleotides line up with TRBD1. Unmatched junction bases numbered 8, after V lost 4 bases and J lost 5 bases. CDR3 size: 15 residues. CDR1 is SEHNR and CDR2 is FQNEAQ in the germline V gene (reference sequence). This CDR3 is CASSSTGQGGTEAFF. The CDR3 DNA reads TGTGCCAGCAGCTCTACGGGACAGGGAGGGACTGAAGCTTTCTTT.

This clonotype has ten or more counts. This CDR3 is CSVDDGAEAFF. Here the CDR3 DNA reads TGCAGCGTTGATGACGGCGCTGAAGCTTTCTTT. The chain has TRBV29-1 and TRBJ1-1; D ambiguous. Germline CDR1 SQVTM, CDR2 ANQGSEA. V dropped 3 bases and J dropped 6 bases, with 8 bases sitting between them. CDR3 length: 11 residues.

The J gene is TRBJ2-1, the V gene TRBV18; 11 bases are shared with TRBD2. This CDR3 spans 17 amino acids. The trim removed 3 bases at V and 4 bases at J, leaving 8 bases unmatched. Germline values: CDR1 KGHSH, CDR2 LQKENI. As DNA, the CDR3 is TGTGCCAGCTCACCTCTAGCGGGAGGAGACAGTTACAATGAGCAGTTCTTC. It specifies CASSPLAGGDSYNEQFF.

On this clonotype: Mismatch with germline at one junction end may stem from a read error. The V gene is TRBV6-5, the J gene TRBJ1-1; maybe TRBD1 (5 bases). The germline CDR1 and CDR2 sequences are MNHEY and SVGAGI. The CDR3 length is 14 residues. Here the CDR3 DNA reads TGTGCCAGCAGTTACTATACGGGGACCGCTGAAGCTCTCTTT. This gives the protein CASSYYTGTAEALF.

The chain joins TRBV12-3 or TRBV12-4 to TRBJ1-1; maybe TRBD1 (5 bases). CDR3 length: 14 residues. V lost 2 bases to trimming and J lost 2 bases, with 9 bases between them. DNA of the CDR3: TGTGCCAGCAGTTTATGGGGGGGTAACACTGAAGCTTTCTTT. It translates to CASSLWGGNTEAFF.

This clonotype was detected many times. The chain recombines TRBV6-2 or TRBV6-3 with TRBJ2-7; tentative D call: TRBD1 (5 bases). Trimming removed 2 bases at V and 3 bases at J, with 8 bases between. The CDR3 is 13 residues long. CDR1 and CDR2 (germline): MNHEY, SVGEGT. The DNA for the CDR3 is TGTGCCAGCAGTTACGACAGAGACTACGAGCAGTACTTC. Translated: CASSYDRDYEQYF.

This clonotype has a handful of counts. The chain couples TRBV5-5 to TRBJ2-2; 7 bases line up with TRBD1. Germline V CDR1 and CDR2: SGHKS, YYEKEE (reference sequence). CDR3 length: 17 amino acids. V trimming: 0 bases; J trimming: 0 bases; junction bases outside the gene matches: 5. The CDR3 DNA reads TGTGCCAGCAGCTTGGCCTCCCAGGGGGCGAACACCGGGGAGCTGTTTTTT. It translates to CASSLASQGANTGELFF.

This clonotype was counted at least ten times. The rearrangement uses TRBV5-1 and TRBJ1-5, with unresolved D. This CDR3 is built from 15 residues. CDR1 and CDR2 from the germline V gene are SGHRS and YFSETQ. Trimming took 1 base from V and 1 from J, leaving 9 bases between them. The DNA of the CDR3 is TGCGCCAGCAGCTTGTCTCCCGGAAGCAATCAGCCCCAGCATTTT. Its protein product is CASSLSPGSNQPQHF.